Described below is a single T cell receptor (beta chain) sequence and its context. Its specificity is not known. The data originate from a study of shared clonotypes between healthy human individuals. Study background: Per-donor plates numbered three CD4 naive, three CD4 memory, two CD8 naive and one CD8 memory.

Across several immunoSEQ plates, the genomic DNA of each subset was split evenly. Produced via immunoSEQ multiplex PCR; TCRdb's table is partial and in-frame only. The sample has around 2.5 million clones, 93% seen once. The V gene lost 4 bases and the J gene lost 1 base, with 14 bases spanning the gap. Germline CDR1 and CDR2: SGHDT and YYEEEE. The CDR3 runs to 15 residues. Donors were Caucasian adults residing in Nashville, Tennessee, USA. Study-wide results and caveats: The study generally estimated greater richness for naive than memory subsets.

This sequence originates from a man aged 18 to 30 in good health. Some clones in this sample may be carry-over from other donors' samples. Sequenced sample: naive CD4+ T cells from PBMCs. Subset given: CD45RA+ positively selected. The chain uses TRBV5-6 and TRBJ2-5; tentatively, D is TRBD1 or TRBD2 (5 bases each). The CDR3 sequence: CASSPRGGFQETQYF. CDR3 nucleotide sequence: TGTGCCAGCAGCCCCCGGGGCGGGTTCCAAGAGACCCAGTACTTC. Together with reference TRBV5-6 and TRBJ2-5, the CDR3 gives the full variable domain: DAGVTQSPTHLIKTRGQQVTLRCSPKSGHDTVSWYQQALGQGPQFIFQYYEEEERQRGNFPDRFSGHQFPNYSSELNVNALLLGDSALYLCASSPRGGFQETQYFGPGTRLLVL.